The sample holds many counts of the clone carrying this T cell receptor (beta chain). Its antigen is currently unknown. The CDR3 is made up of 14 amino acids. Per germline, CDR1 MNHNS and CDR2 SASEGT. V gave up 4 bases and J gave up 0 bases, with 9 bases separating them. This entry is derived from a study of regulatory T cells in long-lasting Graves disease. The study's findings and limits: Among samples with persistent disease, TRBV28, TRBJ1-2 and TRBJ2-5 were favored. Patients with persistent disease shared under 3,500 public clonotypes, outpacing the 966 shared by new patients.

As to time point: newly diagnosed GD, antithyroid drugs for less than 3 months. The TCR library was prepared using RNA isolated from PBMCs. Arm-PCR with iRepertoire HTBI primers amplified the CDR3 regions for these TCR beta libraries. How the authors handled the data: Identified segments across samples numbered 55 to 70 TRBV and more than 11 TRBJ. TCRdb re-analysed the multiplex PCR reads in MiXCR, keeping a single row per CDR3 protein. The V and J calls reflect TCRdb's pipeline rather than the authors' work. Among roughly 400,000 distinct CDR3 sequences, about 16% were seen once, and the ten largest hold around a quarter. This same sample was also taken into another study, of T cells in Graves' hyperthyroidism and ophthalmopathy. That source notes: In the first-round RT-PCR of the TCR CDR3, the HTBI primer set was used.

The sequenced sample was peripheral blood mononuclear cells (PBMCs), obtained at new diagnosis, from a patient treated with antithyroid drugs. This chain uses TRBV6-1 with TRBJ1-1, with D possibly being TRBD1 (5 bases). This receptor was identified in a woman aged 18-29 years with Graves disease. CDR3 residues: CASSADIMNTEAFF. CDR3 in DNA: TGTGCCAGCAGTGCGGACATTATGAACACTGAAGCTTTCTTT.